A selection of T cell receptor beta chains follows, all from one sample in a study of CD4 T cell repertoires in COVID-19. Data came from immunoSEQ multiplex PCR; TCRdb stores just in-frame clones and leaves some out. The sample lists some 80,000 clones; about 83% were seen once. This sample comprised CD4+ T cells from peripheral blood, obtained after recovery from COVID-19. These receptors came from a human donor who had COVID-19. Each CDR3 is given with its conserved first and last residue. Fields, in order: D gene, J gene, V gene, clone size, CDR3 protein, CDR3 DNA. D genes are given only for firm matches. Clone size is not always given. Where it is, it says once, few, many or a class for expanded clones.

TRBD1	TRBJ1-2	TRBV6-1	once	CASSDPDRGIWGYTF	TGTGCCAGCAGTGACCCGGACAGGGGGATATGGGGCTACACCTTC
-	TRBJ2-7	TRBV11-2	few	CASSLVLAPYEQYF	TGTGCCAGCAGCTTAGTATTGGCCCCGTACGAGCAGTACTTC
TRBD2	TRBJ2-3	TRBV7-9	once	CASSSSWTSGKFSTDTQYF	TGTGCCAGCAGCTCCTCCTGGACTAGCGGGAAATTTAGCACAGATACGCAGTATTTT
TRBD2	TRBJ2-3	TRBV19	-	CASSILAGGNSDTQYF	TGTGCCAGTAGTATCTTAGCGGGAGGGAACTCAGATACGCAGTATTTT
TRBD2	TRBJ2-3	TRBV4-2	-	CASSQELAGTDTQYF	TGTGCCAGCAGCCAAGAACTAGCGGGGACAGATACGCAGTATTTT
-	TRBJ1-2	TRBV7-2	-	CASSPNTDGYTF	TGTGCCAGCAGCCCAAACACGGATGGCTACACCTTC
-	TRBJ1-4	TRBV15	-	CATSRGRGEKLFF	TGTGCCACCAGCAGAGGCAGAGGGGAAAAACTGTTTTTT
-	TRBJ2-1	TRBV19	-	CASSIGPGSALGAPNEQFF	TGTGCCAGTAGTATAGGGCCGGGAAGTGCTTTGGGTGCGCCCAATGAGCAGTTCTTC
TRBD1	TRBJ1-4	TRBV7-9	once	CASRIWTGTGEEKLFF	TGTGCCAGCAGGATATGGACGGGGACAGGGGAAGAAAAACTGTTTTTT
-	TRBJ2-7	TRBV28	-	CASSFQGGLRLEQYF	TGTGCCAGCAGTTTCCAGGGAGGTCTTCGCCTCGAGCAGTACTTC
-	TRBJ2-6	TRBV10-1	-	CASSESGANVLTF	TGCGCCAGCAGTGAGTCTGGGGCCAACGTCCTGACTTTC
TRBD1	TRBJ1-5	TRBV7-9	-	CASSDKLTGEDQPQHF	TGTGCCAGCAGCGATAAGTTGACAGGGGAAGATCAGCCCCAGCATTTT
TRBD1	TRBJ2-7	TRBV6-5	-	CASSYSTGGYEQYF	TGTGCCAGCAGTTACTCGACAGGGGGCTACGAGCAGTACTTC
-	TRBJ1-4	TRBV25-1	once	CASSEERGASNEKLFF	TGTGCCAGCAGTGAGGAAAGGGGGGCTTCTAATGAAAAACTGTTTTTT
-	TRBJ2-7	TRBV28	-	CASSPPAGTSYEQYF	TGTGCCAGCAGTCCCCCCGCAGGAACATCCTACGAGCAGTACTTC
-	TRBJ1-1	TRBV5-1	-	CASSSYRAIDSEAFF	TGCGCCAGCAGCTCCTACAGGGCTATAGACTCTGAAGCTTTCTTT
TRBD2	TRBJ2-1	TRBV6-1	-	CASSELHGGSGGPSSYNEQFF	TGTGCCAGCAGTGAACTTCATGGGGGTAGCGGGGGCCCGAGCTCCTACAATGAGCAGTTCTTC
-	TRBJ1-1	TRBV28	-	CASRGVSRNTKAFF	TGTGCCAGCAGGGGGGTTTCCAGGAACACTAAAGCTTTCTTT
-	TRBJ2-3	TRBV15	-	CATRRRDTQYF	TGTGCCACTAGGCGGAGGGATACGCAGTATTTT
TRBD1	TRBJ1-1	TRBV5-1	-	CASSSTGGRNTEAFF	TGCGCCAGCAGCTCAACAGGGGGAAGGAACACTGAAGCTTTCTTT
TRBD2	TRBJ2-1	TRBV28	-	CASSTSGSYNEQFF	TGTGCCAGCTCAACTAGCGGTTCCTACAATGAGCAGTTCTTC
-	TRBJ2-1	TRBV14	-	CASSQGGVEQFF	TGTGCCAGCAGCCAAGGAGGTGTTGAGCAGTTCTTC
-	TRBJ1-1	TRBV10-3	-	CAISLGVRTEAFF	TGTGCCATCAGCCTCGGTGTAAGGACTGAAGCTTTCTTT
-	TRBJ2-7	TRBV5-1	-	CASSSGGNYNYEQYF	TGCGCCAGCAGCTCCGGAGGGAACTACAATTACGAGCAGTACTTC
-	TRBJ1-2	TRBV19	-	CASSITSGANYGYTF	TGTGCCAGTAGTATCACTTCGGGAGCTAACTATGGCTACACCTTC
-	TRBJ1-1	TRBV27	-	CASSPGWEAFF	TGTGCCAGCAGTCCCGGTTGGGAAGCTTTCTTT
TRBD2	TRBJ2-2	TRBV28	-	CASSPPGLAGTGELFF	TGTGCCAGCAGCCCACCGGGACTAGCGGGAACCGGGGAGCTGTTTTTT
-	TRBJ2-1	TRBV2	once	CASSPGDSPHEQFF	TGTGCCAGCAGTCCGGGAGACAGTCCCCATGAGCAGTTCTTC
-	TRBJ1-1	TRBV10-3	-	CAISEFPNTEAFF	TGTGCCATCAGTGAGTTTCCGAACACTGAAGCTTTCTTT